This T cell receptor beta chain was sequenced during a study of blood T cell repertoires in COVID-19. TCRdb keeps only in-frame clones here, not all; method: immunoSEQ multiplex PCR. The sample records under 300,000 clones, around 86% being singletons. The germline gives CDR1 MNHEY, CDR2 SMNVEV (reference sequence). This CDR3 contains 13 residues. Trimming took off 6 bases at V and 7 bases at J, with 15 bases between the two ends. The chain combines TRBV27 with TRBJ1-1, with D possibly TRBD1 on 5 matching bases. Sequenced sample: peripheral blood. This clonotype was obtained from a man older than 75 with acute or convalescent COVID-19. The CDR3 is CASRSSGGVEAFF. CDR3 nucleotide sequence: TGTGCCAGCAGGAGTTCGGGGGGAGTTGAAGCTTTCTTT.